These 26 T cell receptor beta chains originate from one sample sequenced in a study of T cell responses to AZD1222 COVID-19 vaccine. Sequencing used immunoSEQ multiplex PCR; TCRdb keeps in-frame clones, though not all of them. This table has 50,000 to 70,000 clones, around nine tenths appearing once. This specimen was peripheral blood, taken 28 days after the second AZD1222 dose. Receptors were obtained from an adult who received the AZD1222 COVID-19 vaccine.

The genes are TRBV4-2 and TRBJ1-2; a weak D match, TRBD1 (5 bases). Germline CDR1 reads LGHNA; CDR2 reads YNFKEQ. This CDR3 is 14 amino acids long. With 0 bases removed from V and 7 bases from J, the gap between germline ends came to 12 bases. The CDR3 DNA follows: TGTGCCAGCAGCCAAGATGGAGGGGTGGGTGGCTACACCTTC. This translates into CASSQDGGVGGYTF.

The CDR3 DNA reads TGTGCCAGCAGCTTAGGCACTAGCGCCTACAATGAGCAGTTCTTC. Its translation is CASSLGTSAYNEQFF. The V call is TRBV13, the J call TRBJ2-1; 7 bases are shared with TRBD2. Losses at the gene ends were 0 bases for V and 2 bases for J; bases not matched to a gene: 1. This CDR3 comprises 15 residues. CDR1 PRHDT and CDR2 FYEKMQ come from the germline V gene (reference sequence).

The rearrangement joins TRBV7-3 to TRBJ2-7; 12 bases fit TRBD2. CDR3 length: 14 amino acids. CDR1 and CDR2 from the germline V gene are SGHTA and FQGTGA. V shed 6 bases and J 0 bases; nucleotides not matched to a gene: 0. CDR3 protein: CASRLAGGSYEQYF. The CDR3 region has the DNA TGTGCCAGCAGACTAGCGGGAGGCTCCTACGAGCAGTACTTC.

V gene TRBV9 combines with J gene TRBJ1-3; D unclear. V was pared by 0 bases and J by 3 bases, with 7 bases between. The germline gives CDR1 SGDLS, CDR2 YYNGEE. The CDR3 extends over 14 amino acids. DNA of the CDR3: TGTGCCAGCAGCGTAGCGGGGTATGGAAACACCATATATTTT. Its protein product is CASSVAGYGNTIYF.

This clone came up once. This sequence joins TRBV5-5 and TRBJ2-1; TRBD1 is a possible D gene (6 bases). The length of the CDR3 is 12 residues. Trimming took off 9 bases at V and 4 bases at J, with 11 bases between the two ends. From germline, CDR1 is SGHKS and CDR2 YYEKEE (reference sequence). CDR3 sequence: CATGTQYNEQFF. Here the CDR3 DNA reads TGTGCCACCGGGACACAGTACAATGAGCAGTTCTTC.

This clone has a handful of counts. The chain joins TRBV6-5 to TRBJ1-2, with 7 bases fitting TRBD1. From germline, CDR1 is MNHEY and CDR2 SVGAGI. V shed 4 bases, J shed 6 bases, and the junction held 5 bases outside the gene matches. The CDR3 sequence is 13 residues long. CDR3 sequence: CASSSSGGDGYTF. In DNA, the CDR3 is TGTGCCAGCAGTTCATCAGGGGGGGATGGCTACACCTTC.

This chain uses TRBV3-1 (or the pseudogene TRBV3-2) with TRBJ1-4; 7 positions agree with TRBD1. Trimming at V came to 3 bases and at J to 8 bases, leaving 9 bases not matched to a gene. The germline V gene encodes CDR1 LGHDT and CDR2 YNNKEL (reference sequence). The CDR3 consists of 15 residues. The DNA of the CDR3 is TGTGCCAGCAGCCAGCCCGGGACAGAGGGCGAAAAACTGTTTTTT. This translates into CASSQPGTEGEKLFF.

This sequence joins TRBV10-3 and TRBJ1-4; D gene unclear. The CDR3 is 13 residues long. Germline CDR1 and CDR2: ENHRY and SYGVKD. V was trimmed by 2 bases and J by 9 bases, leaving 10 bases between them. CDR3 sequence: CAISEPSAQKLFF. CDR3 nucleotides: TGTGCCATCAGTGAGCCCTCCGCCCAAAAACTGTTTTTT.

This chain connects TRBV5-6 to TRBJ2-5; D is unclear. The V gene's germline CDR1 is SGHDT and CDR2 YYEEEE. The V and J ends lost 8 bases and 2 bases respectively, with 13 bases between them. The CDR3 consists of 13 residues. The CDR3 here is CASRPRPQETQYF. DNA for the CDR3: TGTGCCAGTAGGCCTCGGCCACAAGAGACCCAGTACTTC.

This clone has a handful of counts. One end of the junction fails to match germline, which may point to a read error. V gene TRBV6-2 or TRBV6-3 combines with J gene TRBJ2-7; D ambiguous. Germline CDR1 MNHEY, CDR2 SVGEGT. There are 12 residues in the CDR3. Written as DNA, the CDR3 is TGTGCCAGCAGTTACAGTTCCTCCGAGCAGTACTTC. Translating gives CASSYSSSEQYF.

This rearrangement joins TRBV7-9 to TRBJ1-6, with 7 bases aligning to TRBD1. V shed 1 base and J 6 bases; nucleotides not matched to a gene: 3. This CDR3 is built from 15 residues. In germline, CDR1 is SEHNR, CDR2 FQNEAQ (reference sequence). CDR3 bases: TGTGCCAGCAGCTTAGGGACAGGCCCTAATTCACCCCTCCACTTT. Residues: CASSLGTGPNSPLHF.

The gene calls are TRBV24-1 and TRBJ2-2; 7 bases match TRBD1. V was clipped by 3 bases and J by 1 base; unmatched bases: 4. The CDR3 spans 16 residues. From germline, CDR1 is KGHDR and CDR2 SFDVKD. The CDR3 DNA is TGTGCCACCAGTGATCTCCGACAGGGGAACACCGGGGAGCTGTTTTTT. Translated: CATSDLRQGNTGELFF.

The rearrangement uses TRBV2 and TRBJ1-6, with D possibly being TRBD1 (6 bases). V was trimmed by 6 bases and J by 7 bases, leaving 10 bases between them. Germline CDR1 reads SNHLY; CDR2 reads FYNNEI. The CDR3 covers 13 residues. The CDR3 loop is CASSTGLNSPLHF. The CDR3, as DNA: TGTGCCAGCAGCACAGGGTTGAATTCACCCCTCCACTTT.

This sequence joins TRBV11-1 and TRBJ1-6, with a tentative D call TRBD1 (5 bases). The germline V gene has CDR1 SGHAT and CDR2 FQDESV (reference sequence). CDR3 length: 14 residues. Trimming took 5 bases from V and 5 from J, leaving 10 bases between them. The CDR3 coding sequence is TGTGCCAGCAGCAAAGCAGGGAATAATTCACCCCTCCACTTT. Its protein product is CASSKAGNNSPLHF.

V and J are TRBV18 and TRBJ2-7; D perhaps matches TRBD1 (5 bases). V dropped 3 bases and J dropped 5 bases, with 17 bases sitting between them. Germline V gene data show CDR1 as KGHSH and CDR2 as LQKENI. The CDR3 runs to 15 residues. The DNA of the CDR3 is TGTGCCAGCTCACCCCAGGGCGTCAGAGAGGACGAGCAGTACTTC. Translated, it gives CASSPQGVREDEQYF.

The chain has TRBV7-2 and TRBJ2-6; D possibly matches TRBD1 or TRBD2 (6 bases each). This CDR3 is 16 amino acids long. V lost 2 bases to trimming and J lost 0 bases, with 8 bases between them. Looked up from germline, CDR1 is SGHTA and CDR2 is FQGNSA. The CDR3: CASSLRGVSGANVLTF. The DNA of the CDR3 is TGTGCCAGCAGCTTAAGGGGGGTCTCTGGGGCCAACGTCCTGACTTTC.

The rearrangement links TRBV10-2 to TRBJ1-2, with 9 positions matching TRBD1. Germline loops: CDR1 WSHSY, CDR2 SAAADI. The CDR3 spans 14 residues. J was trimmed by 6 bases and V by 4 bases; bases with no gene match: 6. Here the CDR3 DNA reads TGCGCCAGCAGTGTCCCGGGACAGGGACATGGCTACACCTTC. This translates into CASSVPGQGHGYTF.

The V call is TRBV29-1, the J call TRBJ2-7; D is perhaps TRBD1 (5 bases). CDR1 is SQVTM and CDR2 is ANQGSEA in the germline V gene. The germline V and J ends were trimmed by 1 base and 2 bases, with 9 bases remaining between them. The CDR3 is 13 amino acids. CDR3 sequence reads: CSVEGQGTYEQYF. The DNA of the CDR3 is TGCAGCGTTGAAGGCCAGGGCACCTACGAGCAGTACTTC.

This rearrangement joins TRBV30 to TRBJ2-1; 7 bases are a match to TRBD2. The CDR3 has 14 amino acids. V trimming: 5 bases; J trimming: 4 bases; junction bases outside the gene matches: 8. Per the germline V gene, CDR1 is GTSNPN and CDR2 is SVGIG (reference sequence). The CDR3 DNA sequence: TGTGCCTGGCGGTCGAGCGGGGCTTACAATGAGCAGTTCTTC. Translated, it gives CAWRSSGAYNEQFF.

The chain recombines TRBV4-1 with TRBJ2-7; the match to TRBD2 covers 11 bases. The germline gives CDR1 MGHRA, CDR2 YSYEKL. This CDR3 has 18 amino acids. After removal of 1 base from V and 1 base from J, the junction contained 9 bases not matched to a gene. In DNA, the CDR3 is TGCGCCAGCAGCCAAGGGGCTAGCGGGGGGACCCTGTCCTACGAGCAGTACTTC. It is translated as CASSQGASGGTLSYEQYF.

This rearrangement joins TRBV18 to TRBJ2-1, with 7 bases identical to TRBD2. After removal of 1 base from V and 6 bases from J, the junction contained 0 bases not matched to a gene. Germline-derived CDR1 and CDR2 are KGHSH and LQKENI. The CDR3 loop spans 13 amino acids. CDR3 residues: CASSPRGGNEQFF. CDR3 coding DNA: TGTGCCAGCTCACCACGGGGGGGCAATGAGCAGTTCTTC.

V and J are TRBV2 and TRBJ2-1; 7 nucleotides line up with TRBD1. The CDR3 has 13 residues. The V gene end was trimmed by 3 bases and the J gene end by 4 bases; junction bases not matched to a gene: 0. Germline CDR1 reads SNHLY; CDR2 reads FYNNEI. For the CDR3, the DNA is TGTGCCAGCAGTGAGGGACAGTACAATGAGCAGTTCTTC. As protein: CASSEGQYNEQFF.

The J gene is TRBJ1-6, the V gene TRBV18; 8 bases are shared with TRBD1. With V trimmed by 5 bases and J by 9 bases, 3 bases remained unmatched. The CDR3 length is 13 residues. CDR1 and CDR2 from the germline V gene are KGHSH and LQKENI. The chain's CDR3 is CASSWDRSSPLHF. CDR3 in DNA: TGTGCCAGCTCATGGGACAGGAGTTCACCCCTCCACTTT.

J is TRBJ2-2 and V is TRBV6-5, with 8 nucleotides matching TRBD1. Germline V gene data show CDR1 as MNHEY and CDR2 as SVGAGI. V lost 4 bases to trimming and J lost 1 base; unmatched junction nucleotides: 5. The CDR3 loop spans 16 amino acids. As DNA, the CDR3 is TGTGCCAGCAGTTCTACTGGGACAGGGAACACCGGGGAGCTGTTTTTT. Protein: CASSSTGTGNTGELFF.

This clone has a single count. The V and J genes are TRBV21-1 and TRBJ2-2; TRBD2 reflects the table's D call only, with no check against the DNA. TRBV21-1 is a listed pseudogene. This CDR3 is built from 14 residues. CDR3 sequence: CARRRRLHPGELFF. The CDR3 DNA sequence: TGTGCCAGGAGGAGGAGGCTACACCCCGGGGAGCTGTTTTTT.

The J gene is TRBJ1-1, the V gene TRBV7-9; D unresolved. Germline CDR1 SEHNR, CDR2 FQNEAQ (reference sequence). V lost 3 bases to trimming and J lost 1 base, with 12 bases between them. This CDR3 has 15 amino acids. CDR3 sequence (DNA): TGTGCCAGCAGCTTTGGATGGGAGGCGAACACTGAAGCTTTCTTT. Translated: CASSFGWEANTEAFF.